The TCR beta chain under discussion was sequenced for a study of control samples from healthy donors and cancer patients. TCRdb's table, derived via immunoSEQ multiplex PCR, lists solely in-frame clones and lacks some. The sample has 130,000 or so clones; roughly 89% are singletons. The germline gives CDR1 SGHDN, CDR2 FVKESK. The CDR3 length is 14 residues. The V gene lost 3 bases and the J gene lost 6 bases, with 14 bases spanning the gap. This clonotype originated in a man aged 30 to 45 in good health. The specimen was blood. This sequence joins TRBV14 and TRBJ1-1; maybe TRBD1 (6 bases). CDR3 residues: CASSQLQGGSEAFF. The CDR3 coding sequence is TGTGCCAGCAGCCAGCTACAGGGAGGGTCTGAAGCTTTCTTT.